This TCR beta chain appears in the sequencing data of a study of cytomegalovirus exposure and HLA in healthy donors. Study details: Unique TCRs from HLA-typed donors, approximately 80 million of them, were held in an early data release.

Use of 60 Vbeta and 13 Jbeta primers characterized the PCR. TCRdb's copy holds only in-frame clones and misses some; the assay was immunoSEQ multiplex PCR. The sample carries over 140,000 clones, about 84% recorded once. Points from the study as a whole: Several V segments, TRBV6-2 and TRBV6-3 among them, could not be told apart and were dropped. The dataset shows that most TCR sequences were rare, while some public TCRs occurred in many donors. Apparent HLA restriction characterized most CMV-associated TCR beta chains in a later analysis.

In the case of this clone: The antigen remains unidentified.

Trimming pared 1 base from V and 4 bases from J, leaving 11 bases between. The length of the CDR3 is 15 residues. CDR1 SGDLS and CDR2 YYNGEE come from the germline V gene. The receptor comes from a man between 45 and 60 years old in good health and CMV-seronegative. Sequencing input: PBMCs. V is TRBV9 and J is TRBJ2-2; D is perhaps TRBD1 (5 bases). The CDR3 protein is CASSVFLGPTGELFF. As DNA, the CDR3 is TGTGCCAGCAGCGTATTTCTGGGGCCCACCGGGGAGCTGTTTTTT.